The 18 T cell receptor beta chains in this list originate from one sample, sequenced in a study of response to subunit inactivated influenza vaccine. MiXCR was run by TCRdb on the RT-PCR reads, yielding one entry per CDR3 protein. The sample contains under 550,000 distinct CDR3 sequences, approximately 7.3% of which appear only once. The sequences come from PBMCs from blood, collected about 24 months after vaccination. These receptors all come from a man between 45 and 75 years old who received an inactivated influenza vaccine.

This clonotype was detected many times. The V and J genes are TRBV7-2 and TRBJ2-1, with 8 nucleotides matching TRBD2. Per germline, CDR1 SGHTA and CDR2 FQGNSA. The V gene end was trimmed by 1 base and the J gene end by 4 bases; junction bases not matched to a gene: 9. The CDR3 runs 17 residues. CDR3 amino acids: CASSLVSTSGRYNEQFF. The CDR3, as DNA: TGTGCCAGCAGCTTAGTTTCCACTAGCGGTCGTTACAATGAGCAGTTCTTC.

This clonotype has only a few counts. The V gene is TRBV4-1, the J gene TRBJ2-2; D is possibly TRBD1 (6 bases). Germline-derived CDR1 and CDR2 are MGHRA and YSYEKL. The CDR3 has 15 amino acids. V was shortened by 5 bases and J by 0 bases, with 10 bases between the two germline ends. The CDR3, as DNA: TGCGCCAGCAGCTCCCGGGACACGAACACCGGGGAGCTGTTTTTT. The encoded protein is CASSSRDTNTGELFF.

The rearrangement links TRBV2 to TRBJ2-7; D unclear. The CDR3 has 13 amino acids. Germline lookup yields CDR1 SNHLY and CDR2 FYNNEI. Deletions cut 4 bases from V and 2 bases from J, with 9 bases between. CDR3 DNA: TGTGCCAGCAGTGGTGGGCCGGCCTACGAGCAGTACTTC. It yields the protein CASSGGPAYEQYF.

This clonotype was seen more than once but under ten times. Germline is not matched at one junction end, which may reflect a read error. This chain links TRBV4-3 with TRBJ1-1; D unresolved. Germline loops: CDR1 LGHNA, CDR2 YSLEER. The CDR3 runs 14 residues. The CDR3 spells CVSSPGPMNTEAFF. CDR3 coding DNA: TGCGTCAGCAGCCCTGGACCCATGAACACTGAAGCTTTCTTT.

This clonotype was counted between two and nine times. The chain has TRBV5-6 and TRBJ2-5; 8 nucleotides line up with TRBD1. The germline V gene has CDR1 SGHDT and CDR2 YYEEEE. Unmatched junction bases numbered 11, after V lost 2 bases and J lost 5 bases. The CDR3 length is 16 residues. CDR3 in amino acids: CASSLARSGGHETQYF. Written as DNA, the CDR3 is TGTGCCAGCAGCTTAGCCAGATCAGGGGGCCACGAGACCCAGTACTTC.

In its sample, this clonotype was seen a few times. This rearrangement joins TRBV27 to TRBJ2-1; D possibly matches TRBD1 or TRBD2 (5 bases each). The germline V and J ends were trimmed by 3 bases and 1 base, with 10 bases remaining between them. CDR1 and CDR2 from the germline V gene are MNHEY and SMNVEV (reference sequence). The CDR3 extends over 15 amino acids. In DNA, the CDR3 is TGTGCCAGCAGTTTCCGGGACGGTTCCTACAATGAGCAGTTCTTC. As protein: CASSFRDGSYNEQFF.

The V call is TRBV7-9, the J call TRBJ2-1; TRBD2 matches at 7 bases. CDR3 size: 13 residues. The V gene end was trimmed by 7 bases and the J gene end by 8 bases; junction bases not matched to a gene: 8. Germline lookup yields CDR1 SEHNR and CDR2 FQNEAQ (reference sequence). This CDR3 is CASKGGSPDEQFF. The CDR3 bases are TGTGCCAGCAAGGGCGGGAGCCCCGATGAGCAGTTCTTC. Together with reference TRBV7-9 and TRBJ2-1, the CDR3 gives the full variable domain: DTGVSQNPRHKITKRGQNVTFRCDPISEHNRLYWYRQTLGQGPEFLTYFQNEAQLEKSRLLSDRFSAERPKGSFSTLEIQRTEQGDSAMYLCASKGGSPDEQFFGPGTRLTVL.

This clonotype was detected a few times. CDR3 coding DNA: TGTGCCAGCAGCTTAGGCCCAAGGGACTTCGAGCAGTACTTC. As protein: CASSLGPRDFEQYF. J is TRBJ2-7 and V is TRBV7-2; a possible D gene is TRBD2 (6 bases). This CDR3 is 14 amino acids long. Germline-derived CDR1 and CDR2 are SGHTA and FQGNSA. The V end was cut by 1 base, the J end by 6 bases, with 13 bases between.

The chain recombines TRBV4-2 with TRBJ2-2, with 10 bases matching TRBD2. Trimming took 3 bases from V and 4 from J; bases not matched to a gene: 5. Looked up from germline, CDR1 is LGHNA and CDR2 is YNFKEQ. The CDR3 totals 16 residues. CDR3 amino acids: CASSQGLAKSTGELFF. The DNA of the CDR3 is TGTGCCAGCAGCCAGGGACTAGCGAAGTCCACCGGGGAGCTGTTTTTT.

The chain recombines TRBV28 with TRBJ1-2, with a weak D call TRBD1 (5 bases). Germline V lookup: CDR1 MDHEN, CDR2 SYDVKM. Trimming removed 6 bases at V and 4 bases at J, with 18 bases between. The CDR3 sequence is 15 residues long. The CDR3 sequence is CASSPTGSRVYGYTF. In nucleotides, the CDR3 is TGTGCCAGCAGCCCGACGGGAAGCAGGGTCTATGGCTACACCTTC.

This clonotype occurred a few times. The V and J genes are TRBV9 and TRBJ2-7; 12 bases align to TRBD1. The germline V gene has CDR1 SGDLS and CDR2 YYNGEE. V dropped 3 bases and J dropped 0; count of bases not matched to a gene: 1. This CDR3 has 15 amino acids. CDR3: CASSAGQGASYEQYF. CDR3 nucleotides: TGTGCCAGCAGCGCGGGACAGGGGGCCTCCTACGAGCAGTACTTC.

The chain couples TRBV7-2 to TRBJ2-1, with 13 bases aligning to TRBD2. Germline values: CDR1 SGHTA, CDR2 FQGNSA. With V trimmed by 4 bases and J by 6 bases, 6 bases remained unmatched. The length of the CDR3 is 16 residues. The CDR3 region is CASSYRTSGGRNEQFF. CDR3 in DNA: TGTGCCAGCAGCTATAGGACTAGCGGGGGACGCAATGAGCAGTTCTTC.

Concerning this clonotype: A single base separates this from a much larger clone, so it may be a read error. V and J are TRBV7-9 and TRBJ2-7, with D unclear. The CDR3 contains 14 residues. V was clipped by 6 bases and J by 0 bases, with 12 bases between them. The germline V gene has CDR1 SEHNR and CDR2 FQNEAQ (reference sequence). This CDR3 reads CASRRQDGSYEQYF. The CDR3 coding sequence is TGTGCCAGCAGGCGCCAGGACGGCTCCTACGAGCAGTACTTC.

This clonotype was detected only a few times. The chain's CDR3 is CASRKGAGQPQHF. The CDR3, as DNA: TGCGCCAGCAGGAAAGGGGCGGGACAGCCCCAGCATTTT. The chain combines TRBV4-1 with TRBJ1-5; TRBD1 is a possible D gene (5 bases). Germline V gene lookup returns CDR1 MGHRA and CDR2 YSYEKL. V was trimmed by 6 bases and J by 7 bases, leaving 13 bases between them. CDR3 size: 13 residues.

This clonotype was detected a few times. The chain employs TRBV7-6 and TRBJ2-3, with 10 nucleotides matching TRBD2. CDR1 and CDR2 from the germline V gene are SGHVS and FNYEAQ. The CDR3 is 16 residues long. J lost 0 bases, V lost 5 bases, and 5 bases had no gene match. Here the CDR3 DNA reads TGTGCCAGCAGCCTTCTGACTAGCGGGAGCACAGATACGCAGTATTTT. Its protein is CASSLLTSGSTDTQYF.

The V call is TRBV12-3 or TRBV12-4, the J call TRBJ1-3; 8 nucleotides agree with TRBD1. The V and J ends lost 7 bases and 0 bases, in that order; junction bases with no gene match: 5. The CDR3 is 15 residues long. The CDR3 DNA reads TGTGCCAGCACCCAAACAGGGGGCTCTGGAAACACCATATATTTT. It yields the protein CASTQTGGSGNTIYF.

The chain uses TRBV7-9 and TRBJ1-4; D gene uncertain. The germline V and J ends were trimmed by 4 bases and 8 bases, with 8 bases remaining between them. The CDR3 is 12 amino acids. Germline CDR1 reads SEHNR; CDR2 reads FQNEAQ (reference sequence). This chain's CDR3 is CASSSTAEKLFF. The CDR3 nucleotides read TGTGCCAGCAGCTCAACAGCGGAAAAACTGTTTTTT. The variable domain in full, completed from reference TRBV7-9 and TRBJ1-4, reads DTGVSQNPRHKITKRGQNVTFRCDPISEHNRLYWYRQTLGQGPEFLTYFQNEAQLEKSRLLSDRFSAERPKGSFSTLEIQRTEQGDSAMYLCASSSTAEKLFFGSGTQLSVL.

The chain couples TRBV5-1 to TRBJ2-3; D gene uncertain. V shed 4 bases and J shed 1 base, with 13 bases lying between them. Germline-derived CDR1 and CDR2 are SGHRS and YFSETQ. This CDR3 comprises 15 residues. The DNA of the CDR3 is TGCGCCAGCAGCCCCGCCACTTCGCGCACAGATACGCAGTATTTT. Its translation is CASSPATSRTDTQYF.